The entry below describes one T cell receptor beta chain. What it binds is unknown. The limits of the CDR3 on the DNA are not certain, so only TCRdb's listed CDR3 is given. The record originates from a study of human T cells and chemical hapten exposure. The study, taken as a whole, reports: High-frequency TCRs, those above 1 in 1000, stayed the same after DPC sensitization.

Looked up from germline, CDR1 is MDHEN and CDR2 is SYDVKM. Both ends counted, the CDR3 spans 15 residues. It was unfractionated whole blood from which total RNA was extracted. The library put unique molecular identifiers onto individual cDNA molecules. From the 5' RACE reads, TCRdb called clonotypes with MiXCR, one entry per CDR3 protein. The data hold about 81,000 distinct CDR3 sequences, with 7% to 8% observed a single time. The chain joins TRBV28 to TRBJ1-6; TRBD1 is the table's D call and was not checked against the DNA. The clonotype comes from a male donor in good health. CDR3 sequence reads: CASSFLAGSTSPLHF.